A single sample gave rise to the 28 T cell receptor beta chains below, sequenced in a study of T-cell memory formation after mild COVID-19. One entry per CDR3 protein, called by TCRdb with MiXCR from the 5' RACE reads. This sample carries about 340,000 distinct CDR3 sequences, around an eighth of them seen once, and the ten largest clones take about 20%. Sample: PBMCs or a T cell subset sorted from them (not recorded which). All receptors come from a young man who had mild COVID-19 (a few samples of this study predate the infection). Cell type and time point are not known.

The rearrangement links TRBV5-1 to TRBJ1-3; tentatively, D is TRBD1 (6 bases). V was trimmed by 5 bases and J by 2 bases, leaving 11 bases between them. Germline V gene lookup returns CDR1 SGHRS and CDR2 YFSETQ. The CDR3 extends over 14 amino acids. Here the CDR3 reads CASSMGGPGNTIYF. Here the CDR3 DNA reads TGCGCCAGCAGTATGGGGGGGCCTGGAAACACCATATATTTT.

This chain uses TRBV6-1 with TRBJ2-7; 7 bases map to TRBD1. This CDR3 is 14 amino acids long. Germline values: CDR1 MNHNS, CDR2 SASEGT. V was pared by 1 base and J by 3 bases, with 3 bases of the junction left unmatched. The CDR3 is CASSEGGTDYEQYV. CDR3 coding DNA: TGTGCCAGCAGTGAAGGAGGGACAGACTACGAGCAGTACGTC.

With regard to this clonotype: One end of the junction varies from germline; a read error may be responsible. The genes are TRBV7-6 and TRBJ1-2; D uncertain. Germline loops: CDR1 SGHVS, CDR2 FNYEAQ. The CDR3 totals 13 residues. The CDR3 coding sequence is TGTGACAGCAGCTTAGTCCCGGACCGTGGCTACACCTTC. Encoded protein: CDSSLVPDRGYTF.

This clonotype occurred a few times. The rearrangement links TRBV5-1 to TRBJ2-7; TRBD2 matches at 9 bases. CDR1 is SGHRS and CDR2 is YFSETQ in the germline V gene. The CDR3 consists of 18 residues. After removal of 0 bases from V and 2 bases from J, the junction contained 12 bases not matched to a gene. CDR3 residues: CASSLEPSGVAGTYEQYF. Written as DNA, the CDR3 is TGCGCCAGCAGCTTGGAGCCTAGCGGGGTCGCTGGGACCTACGAGCAGTACTTC.

The chain carries TRBV3-1 and TRBJ1-3, with no clear D. This CDR3 is built from 14 residues. V lost 4 bases to trimming and J lost 1 base, with 8 bases between them. Germline CDR1 and CDR2: LGHDT and YNNKEL (reference sequence). The CDR3 sequence is CASSPVVSGNTIYF. The CDR3, as DNA: TGTGCCAGCAGCCCGGTCGTTTCTGGAAACACCATATATTTT.

This clonotype showed up many times. The chain carries TRBV4-3 and TRBJ1-1, with D unclear. Per the germline V gene, CDR1 is LGHNA and CDR2 is YSLEER. With 0 bases removed from V and 10 bases from J, the gap between germline ends came to 9 bases. This CDR3 comprises 12 residues. Here the CDR3 reads CASSQDGRVAFF. In nucleotides, the CDR3 is TGCGCCAGCAGCCAAGACGGGCGGGTAGCTTTCTTT.

This clonotype was seen a few times. V is TRBV12-3 or TRBV12-4 and J is TRBJ1-1, with D maybe TRBD1 (5 bases). This CDR3 spans 14 amino acids. The CDR3 nucleotides read TGTGCTATCAGTTTAACAGGACGGAACACTGAAGCTTTCTTT. Protein: CAISLTGRNTEAFF.

This clonotype was counted at least ten times. The chain recombines TRBV12-3 or TRBV12-4 with TRBJ2-5, with TRBD1 as a possible D gene (5 bases). Trimming cost V 5 bases and J 4 bases, with 11 bases left between them. The CDR3 runs to 13 residues. The CDR3 coding sequence is TGTGCCAGCAGTCCCAGGGTAAGAGAGACCCAGTACTTC. Its protein is CASSPRVRETQYF.

The table lists this clonotype with a few counts. The V call is TRBV20-1, the J call TRBJ2-1; TRBD2 agrees at 13 bases. The CDR3 extends over 18 amino acids. Germline V gene lookup returns CDR1 DFQATT and CDR2 SNEGSKA (reference sequence). The V gene end was trimmed by 2 bases and the J gene end by 8 bases; junction bases not matched to a gene: 15. For the CDR3, the DNA is TGCAGTGCTAGACCTGATGGACTAGCGGGGGCCTATCCTCATGAGCAGTTCTTC. The encoded protein is CSARPDGLAGAYPHEQFF.

V usage is TRBV20-1 and J usage is TRBJ2-7, with D perhaps matching TRBD1 (5 bases). The CDR3 runs to 12 residues. Germline-derived CDR1 and CDR2 are DFQATT and SNEGSKA (reference sequence). V lost 3 bases to trimming and J lost 3 bases, with 9 bases between them. CDR3 nucleotide sequence: TGCAGTGCTAGCCGACAGCTCTACGAGCAGTACTTC. It translates to CSASRQLYEQYF.

V usage is TRBV28 and J usage is TRBJ1-1, with a possible D match to TRBD1 (6 bases). The germline V gene has CDR1 MDHEN and CDR2 SYDVKM. The CDR3 length is 14 residues. V was pared by 8 bases and J by 5 bases, with 18 bases between. The CDR3 region is CASLWGAKGTEAFF. DNA of the CDR3: TGTGCCAGCCTCTGGGGGGCGAAGGGAACTGAAGCTTTCTTT.

This clonotype was recorded a few times. The J gene is TRBJ2-1, the V gene TRBV2; no clear D. Germline V lookup: CDR1 SNHLY, CDR2 FYNNEI. This CDR3 region has 13 residues. V was cut by 2 bases and J by 12 bases, with 14 bases left in between. Here the CDR3 DNA reads TGTGCCAGCAGTGAATTAGACCAAGCTACGCAGTTCTTC. This encodes CASSELDQATQFF.

This clonotype was picked up many times. This chain connects TRBV20-1 to TRBJ1-5; possible D gene TRBD1, 5 bases. CDR3 length: 17 amino acids. V lost 3 bases and J lost 2, with 20 bases in between. From germline, CDR1 is DFQATT and CDR2 SNEGSKA (reference sequence). This CDR3 is CSARSGTPKGGNQPQHF. The CDR3 DNA is TGCAGTGCTAGGTCCGGGACCCCCAAAGGAGGCAATCAGCCCCAGCATTTT.

The chain joins TRBV19 to TRBJ2-1; D gene uncertain. This CDR3 comprises 15 residues. Trimming shortened V by 5 bases and J by 3 bases, and 14 bases separated the two germline ends. The germline CDR1 and CDR2 sequences are LNHDA and SQIVND (reference sequence). This CDR3 reads CASSGFEGNYNEQFF. DNA of the CDR3: TGTGCCAGTAGTGGCTTTGAAGGCAACTACAATGAGCAGTTCTTC.

The chain couples TRBV4-2 to TRBJ1-5, with TRBD1 as a possible D gene (6 bases). The germline CDR1 and CDR2 sequences are LGHNA and YNFKEQ. The CDR3 is 12 residues long. The V end lost 10 bases, the J end lost 5 bases, and 12 bases lay between the germline ends. CDR3 residues: CATREGDQPQHF. In DNA, the CDR3 is TGTGCCACACGGGAGGGGGATCAGCCCCAGCATTTT.

This clonotype appeared a few times. The chain employs TRBV14 and TRBJ1-2; no reliable D call. The CDR3 extends over 14 amino acids. CDR1 and CDR2 from the germline V gene are SGHDN and FVKESK. Deletions cut 1 base from V and 4 bases from J, with 10 bases between. The CDR3 nucleotides are TGTGCCAGCAGCCAAGGTGCGGGCGCCTATGGCTACACCTTC. Protein product: CASSQGAGAYGYTF.

This clonotype has only a few counts. The chain carries TRBV12-3 or TRBV12-4 and TRBJ1-5; no firm D call. This CDR3 has 14 amino acids. Trimming took off 2 bases at V and 0 bases at J, with 5 bases between the two ends. The CDR3 here is CASSLLYSNQPQHF. The CDR3 DNA is TGTGCCAGCAGTTTATTGTATAGCAATCAGCCCCAGCATTTT.

The chain combines TRBV7-9 with TRBJ1-4; possible D gene TRBD1, 5 bases. The CDR3 spans 15 residues. Between the trimmed V and J ends, which lost 5 bases and 6 bases, there was a span of 16 bases. The germline gives CDR1 SEHNR, CDR2 FQNEAQ (reference sequence). The CDR3 here is CASSGRGARDEKLFF. CDR3 nucleotide sequence: TGTGCCAGCAGCGGACGTGGGGCCCGGGATGAAAAACTGTTTTTT.

There are many counts of this clonotype. V is TRBV7-2 and J is TRBJ1-2; D gene unclear. The CDR3 contains 11 residues. The germline CDR1 and CDR2 sequences are SGHTA and FQGNSA. V lost 5 bases and J lost 5, with 6 bases in between. The CDR3 protein is CASSLEYGYTF. CDR3 in DNA: TGTGCCAGCAGCCTTGAATATGGCTACACCTTC.

The chain carries TRBV18 and TRBJ1-5; weak D call: TRBD1 (6 bases). Germline-derived CDR1 and CDR2 are KGHSH and LQKENI. This CDR3 is 13 amino acids long. V dropped 4 bases and J dropped 5 bases, with 9 bases sitting between them. This CDR3 is CASSQGDYQPQHF. CDR3 DNA sequence: TGTGCCAGCTCACAGGGGGACTATCAGCCCCAGCATTTT.

This clonotype was recorded at least ten times. The chain joins TRBV6-5 to TRBJ2-1; TRBD1 might be the D (6 bases). Germline values: CDR1 MNHEY, CDR2 SVGAGI. V was trimmed by 4 bases and J by 4 bases, leaving 8 bases between them. This CDR3 is built from 13 residues. This CDR3 reads CASSSTGYNEQFF. The CDR3 DNA sequence: TGTGCCAGCAGTTCAACAGGGTACAATGAGCAGTTCTTC.

A few counts support this clonotype. The chain has TRBV15 and TRBJ1-6; no clear D. The V gene's germline CDR1 is LNHNV and CDR2 YYDKDF (reference sequence). This CDR3 region has 15 residues. Trimming removed 1 base from V and 10 bases from J, with 14 bases in between. CDR3: CATSRVRGMGSPLHF. DNA for the CDR3: TGTGCCACCAGCAGAGTACGGGGAATGGGCTCACCCCTCCACTTT.

This clonotype occurred a few times. This chain links TRBV7-6 with TRBJ2-3, with TRBD2 identical over 8 bases. V trimming: 5 bases; J trimming: 1 base; junction bases outside the gene matches: 5. CDR1 SGHVS and CDR2 FNYEAQ come from the germline V gene. The CDR3 consists of 15 residues. CDR3 in amino acids: CASSPLAGRTDTQYF. The CDR3 DNA is TGTGCCAGCAGCCCGCTAGCGGGTCGCACAGATACGCAGTATTTT.

A few counts support this clonotype. CDR3 in amino acids: CASSPQATSGHNEQFF. The DNA for the CDR3 is TGTGCCAGCTCACCACAGGCGACTAGCGGACACAATGAGCAGTTCTTC. The V call is TRBV18, the J call TRBJ2-1; 9 nucleotides match TRBD2. The V gene's germline CDR1 is KGHSH and CDR2 LQKENI. The CDR3 extends over 16 amino acids. V was pared by 1 base and J by 5 bases, with 6 bases of the junction left unmatched.

This sequence joins TRBV5-4 and TRBJ2-6; 7 bases align to TRBD2. CDR3 length: 14 residues. J gave up 0 bases and V 9 bases, and 3 bases lay outside the gene matches. Germline V gene lookup returns CDR1 SGHNT and CDR2 YYREEE (reference sequence). CDR3 sequence reads: CATGEGSGANVLTF. DNA of the CDR3: TGTGCCACCGGGGAGGGCTCTGGGGCCAACGTCCTGACTTTC. The full variable domain, rest sourced from reference TRBV5-4 and TRBJ2-6, is ETGVTQSPTHLIKTRGQQVTLRCSSQSGHNTVSWYQQALGQGPQFIFQYYREEENGRGNFPPRFSGLQFPNYSSELNVNALELDDSALYLCATGEGSGANVLTFGAGSRLTVL.

The chain carries TRBV24-1 and TRBJ2-1, with 7 bases identical to TRBD1. Per the germline V gene, CDR1 is KGHDR and CDR2 is SFDVKD. V trimming: 3 bases; J trimming: 8 bases; junction bases outside the gene matches: 6. The CDR3 totals 14 residues. The CDR3 region is CATSDTWDSHEQFF. CDR3 coding DNA: TGTGCCACCAGTGATACTTGGGACAGCCATGAGCAGTTCTTC.

In its sample, this clonotype was seen a few times. The chain carries TRBV27 and TRBJ2-1; maybe TRBD2 (6 bases). Germline V gives CDR1 MNHEY, CDR2 SMNVEV (reference sequence). This CDR3 is 15 amino acids long. Trimming removed 3 bases at V and 9 bases at J, with 18 bases between. CDR3 bases: TGTGCCAGCAGTTTTCTCGGTGGGGGGTCGGGTGAGCAGTTCTTC. This codes for CASSFLGGGSGEQFF.

The J gene is TRBJ1-1, the V gene TRBV5-1; D remains ambiguous. Looked up from germline, CDR1 is SGHRS and CDR2 is YFSETQ. This CDR3 contains 14 residues. V was shortened by 2 bases and J by 2 bases, with 10 bases between the two germline ends. CDR3 loop: CASSFQTANTEAFF. In nucleotides, the CDR3 is TGCGCCAGCAGCTTTCAGACCGCCAACACTGAAGCTTTCTTT. Filled out from reference TRBV5-1 and TRBJ1-1, the complete variable domain reads KAGVTQTPRYLIKTRGQQVTLSCSPISGHRSVSWYQQTPGQGLQFLFEYFSETQRNKGNFPGRFSGRQFSNSRSEMNVSTLELGDSALYLCASSFQTANTEAFFGQGTRLTVV.